Listed below are T cell receptor beta chains from one sample, sequenced in a study of blood T cells in healthy people across ages. TCRdb fed the 5' RACE reads into MiXCR, producing one record per CDR3 protein. The table records 910,000 or so distinct CDR3 sequences, about 53% of them present only once. Material for sequencing was blood. These receptors originate from a woman aged 55-69 years in good health. Each CDR3 is given without its conserved first and last residue. Each record gives: CDR3 length, V gene, CDR3 protein.

>14|TRBV5-1
ASSLGIQGATDTQY
>12|TRBV6-5
ASSPQGFQQPQH
>14|TRBV7-2
ASSRRGQGSSYEQY
>13|TRBV2
ASSEEAGLTYEQY
>14|TRBV9
ASSVAPTSGTYEQF
>16|TRBV30
AWRGPYSGKSGANVLT
>13|TRBV18
ASSPPSLGADTQY
>11|TRBV6-1
ASSEVDSYEQY
>15|TRBV5-1
ASSLEGYSFSTDTQY
>15|TRBV27
ASSLSASGRGADEQF
>13|TRBV6-2/TRBV6-3
ASSYPGQSANTQY
>12|TRBV12-3/TRBV12-4
ASSLGQNNQPQH
>13|TRBV18
ASSPGQGANYGYT
>12|TRBV28
ASSVRLVKSEQY
>13|TRBV28
ASSLNRGGNQPQH
>13|TRBV6-2/TRBV6-3
ASGPRGGLYHPQH
>14|TRBV28
ASSPPGLAHRYEQY
>14|TRBV10-3
AISVVAGARQETQY
>12|TRBV10-3
AISGRLHTDTQY
>13|TRBV3-1
ASSQRGQGAYEQY
>13|TRBV5-1
ASSLEGARFDEQF
>12|TRBV12-3/TRBV12-4
ASSFGLWGTEAF
>16|TRBV20-1
SARAGVGASGPYNEQF
>16|TRBV12-3/TRBV12-4
ASRPSLFREGSYNEQF
>12|TRBV20-1
SASGRASNQPQH
>12|TRBV25-1
ASSEPSGDYEQY
>14|TRBV3-1
ASSQDPLTTDQPQH
>12|TRBV20-1
SAKPSGSPYEQY
>15|TRBV20-1
SATGQGAIPGNSPLH
>11|TRBV3-1
ASRLAGGYEQF
>12|TRBV5-1
ASSLQGQGDTQY
>14|TRBV5-1
ASSAAPGGGHQPQH
>10|TRBV20-1
SARQGADEQF
>13|TRBV16
ASSQYKGRANVLT
>13|TRBV27
ASSPWTGSGINQH
>12|TRBV7-9
ASSLDRHNQPQH
>12|TRBV27
ASSVSGPKNIQY
>16|TRBV21-1
ASSNPTIRALAKNIQY
>10|TRBV12-3/TRBV12-4
ASSFRYCEQY
>12|TRBV29-1
SVGDREFPYEQY
>12|TRBV6-2/TRBV6-3
ASSYSGTSGEQY
>13|TRBV3-1
ASSQAAAQRETQY
>15|TRBV12-3/TRBV12-4
ASSPRGGSEIHNEQY
>15|TRBV29-1
SARSGRSRGGGREQF
>10|TRBV6-1
ASSDEGETQY